This entry describes one T cell receptor beta chain. These data come from a study of blood T cell repertoires in COVID-19. The protocol was immunoSEQ multiplex PCR, while the TCRdb copy is restricted to in-frame clones and leaves out a portion. The repertoire consists of about 240,000 clones, with around 87% occurring once and the leading ten covering just over 7%. V was cut by 6 bases and J by 4 bases, with 13 bases left in between. The germline V gene has CDR1 SNHLY and CDR2 FYNNEI. CDR3 length equals 14 residues. This rearrangement joins TRBV2 to TRBJ2-1, with D perhaps matching TRBD2 (6 bases). The sequence derives from a man in his 60s who had recovered from COVID-19. The sample comprised peripheral blood. The CDR3 sequence: CASSEGLDYNEQFF. DNA of the CDR3: TGTGCCAGCAGCGAGGGACTGGATTACAATGAGCAGTTCTTC.